This T cell receptor (beta chain) was identified in a study of CD8 T cells in Susac syndrome. Background on the study: At blood draw, Susac syndrome patients were therapy-naive, on corticosteroids, or on intravenous immunoglobulin alone.

This clonotype was seen just once. This CDR3 has 18 residues. Trimming shortened V by 1 base and J by 4 bases, and 17 bases separated the two germline ends. Per germline, CDR1 SEHNR and CDR2 FQNEAQ (reference sequence). An amount of RNA that ranged from 0.5 to 1 ug was reverse transcribed with random hexamers. TCRdb independently ran MiXCR on the immunoSEQ multiplex PCR reads; one entry per CDR3 protein. Of approximately 190,000 distinct CDR3 sequences in the sample, around 95% were seen once. Sequencing of TCR beta was performed on blood CD8+ and CD4+ T cells. The receptor was derived from a human donor with Susac syndrome. The rearrangement uses TRBV7-9 and TRBJ2-6; no clear D gene. The sequenced sample was CD4+ T cells from PBMCs. The CDR3 sequence is CASSLGRGFGVGANVLTF. The DNA for the CDR3 is TGTGCCAGCAGCTTAGGTCGAGGATTTGGGGTCGGGGCCAACGTCCTGACTTTC.